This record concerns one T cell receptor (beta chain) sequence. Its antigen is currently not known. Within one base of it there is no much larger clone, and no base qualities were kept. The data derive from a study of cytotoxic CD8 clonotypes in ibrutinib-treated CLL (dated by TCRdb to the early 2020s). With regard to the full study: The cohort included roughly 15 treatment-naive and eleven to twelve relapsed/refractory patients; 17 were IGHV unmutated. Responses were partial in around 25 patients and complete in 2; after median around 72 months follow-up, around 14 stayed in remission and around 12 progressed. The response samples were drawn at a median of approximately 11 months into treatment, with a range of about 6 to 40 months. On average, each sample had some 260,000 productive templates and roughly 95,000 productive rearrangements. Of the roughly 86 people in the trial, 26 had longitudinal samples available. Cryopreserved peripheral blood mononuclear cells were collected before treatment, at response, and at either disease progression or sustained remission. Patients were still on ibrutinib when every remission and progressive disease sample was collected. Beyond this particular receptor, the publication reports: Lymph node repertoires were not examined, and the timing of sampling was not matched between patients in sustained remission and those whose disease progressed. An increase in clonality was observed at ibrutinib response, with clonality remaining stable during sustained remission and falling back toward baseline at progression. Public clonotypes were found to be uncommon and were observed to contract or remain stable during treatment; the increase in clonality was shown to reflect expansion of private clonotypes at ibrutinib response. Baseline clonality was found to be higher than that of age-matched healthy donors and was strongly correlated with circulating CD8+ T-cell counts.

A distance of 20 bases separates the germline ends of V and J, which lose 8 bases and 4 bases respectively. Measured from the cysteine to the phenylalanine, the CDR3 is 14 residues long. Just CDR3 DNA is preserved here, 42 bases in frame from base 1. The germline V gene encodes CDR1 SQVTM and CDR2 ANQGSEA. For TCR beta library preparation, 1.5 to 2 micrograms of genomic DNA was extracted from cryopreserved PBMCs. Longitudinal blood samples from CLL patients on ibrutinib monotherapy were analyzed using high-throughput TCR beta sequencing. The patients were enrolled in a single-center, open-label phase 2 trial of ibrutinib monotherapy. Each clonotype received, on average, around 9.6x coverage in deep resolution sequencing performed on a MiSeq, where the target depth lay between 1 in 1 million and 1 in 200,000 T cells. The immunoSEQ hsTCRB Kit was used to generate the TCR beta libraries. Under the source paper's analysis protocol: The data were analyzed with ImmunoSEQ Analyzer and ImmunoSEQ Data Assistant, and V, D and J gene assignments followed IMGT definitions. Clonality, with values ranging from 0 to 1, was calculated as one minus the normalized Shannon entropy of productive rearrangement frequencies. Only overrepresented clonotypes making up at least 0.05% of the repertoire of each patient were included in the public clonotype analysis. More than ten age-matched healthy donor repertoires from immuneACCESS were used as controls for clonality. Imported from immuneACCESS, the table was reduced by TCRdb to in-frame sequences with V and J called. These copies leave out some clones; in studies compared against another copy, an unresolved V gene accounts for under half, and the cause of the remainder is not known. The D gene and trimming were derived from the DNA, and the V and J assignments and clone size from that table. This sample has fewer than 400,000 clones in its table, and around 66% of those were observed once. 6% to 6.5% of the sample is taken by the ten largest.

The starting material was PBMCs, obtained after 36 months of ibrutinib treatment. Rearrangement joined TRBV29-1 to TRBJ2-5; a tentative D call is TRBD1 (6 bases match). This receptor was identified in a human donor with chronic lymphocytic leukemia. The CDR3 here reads CSSEGVRGSETQYF. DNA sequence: TGCAGCTCTGAAGGCGTAAGGGGGTCAGAGACCCAGTACTTC.